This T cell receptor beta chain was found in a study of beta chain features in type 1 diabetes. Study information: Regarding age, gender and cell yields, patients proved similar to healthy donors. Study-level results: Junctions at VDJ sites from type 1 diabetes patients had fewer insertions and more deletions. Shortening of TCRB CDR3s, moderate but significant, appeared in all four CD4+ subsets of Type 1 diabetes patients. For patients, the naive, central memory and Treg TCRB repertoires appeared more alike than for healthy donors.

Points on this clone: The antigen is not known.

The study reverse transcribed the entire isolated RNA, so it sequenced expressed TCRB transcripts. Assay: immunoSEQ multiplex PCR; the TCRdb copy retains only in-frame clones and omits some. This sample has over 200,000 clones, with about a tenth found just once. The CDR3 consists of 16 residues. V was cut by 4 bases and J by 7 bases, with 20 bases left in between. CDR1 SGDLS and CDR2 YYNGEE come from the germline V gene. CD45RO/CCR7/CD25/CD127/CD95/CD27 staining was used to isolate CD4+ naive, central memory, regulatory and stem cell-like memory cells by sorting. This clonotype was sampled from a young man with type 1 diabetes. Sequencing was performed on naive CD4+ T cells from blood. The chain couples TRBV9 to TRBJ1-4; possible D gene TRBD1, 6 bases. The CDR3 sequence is CASSPSPLGAGEKLFF. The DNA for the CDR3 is TGTGCCAGCAGCCCTTCCCCCCTGGGGGCCGGTGAAAAACTGTTTTTT.